Listed below are T cell receptor beta chains from one sample, sequenced in a study of T-cell memory formation after mild COVID-19. Via MiXCR, TCRdb re-called the 5' RACE reads, giving one row per CDR3 protein. The profile shows 470,000 or so distinct CDR3 sequences, under 20% of them singletons. Sequencing input: PBMCs or a T cell subset sorted from them (not recorded which). These receptors all stem from a young man who had mild COVID-19 (a few samples of this study predate the infection). Cell type and time point are not known. The CDR3 runs from the conserved cysteine through the conserved F or W. The order of the fields is V gene, D gene, clone size, J gene, CDR3 protein, CDR3 DNA. A D gene is named only where the DNA matches it firmly. Size is stated for part of the rows, as once, few or many counts, or as a class when the clone is expanded.

>TRBV7-2|.|many|TRBJ2-1
CASSLGATVNEQFF
TGTGCCAGCAGCTTAGGCGCGACGGTCAATGAGCAGTTCTTC
>TRBV20-1|.|.|TRBJ1-5
CSAGGVTSNQPQHF
TGCAGTGCGGGCGGAGTGACTAGCAATCAGCCCCAGCATTTT
>TRBV6-5|TRBD1|.|TRBJ2-5
CASSKGAGQETQYF
TGTGCCAGCAGCAAGGGGGCTGGGCAAGAGACCCAGTACTTC
>TRBV23-1|TRBD1|many|TRBJ2-2
CASSPRQGGTGELFF
TGCGCCAGCAGTCCGCGACAGGGTGGGACCGGGGAGCTGTTTTTT
>TRBV29-1|.|few|TRBJ2-5
CSALRQETQYF
TGCAGCGCGCTGCGACAAGAGACCCAGTACTTC
>TRBV18|.|.|TRBJ1-5
CASSPVTPASGINQPQHF
TGTGCCAGCTCACCCGTAACCCCGGCTTCAGGGATAAATCAGCCCCAGCATTTT
>TRBV5-1|TRBD2|many|TRBJ2-3
CASSLGLAGSSDTQYF
TGCGCCAGCAGCTTAGGACTAGCGGGGAGTTCGGATACGCAGTATTTT
>TRBV7-6|TRBD1|.|TRBJ1-1
CASSPLYGTGQGQKAFF
TGTGCCAGCAGCCCCCTATACGGGACTGGACAGGGGCAAAAAGCTTTCTTT
>TRBV25-1|.|few|TRBJ2-3
CASSEGDGRPDTQYF
TGTGCCAGCAGTGAAGGGGACGGGAGACCGGATACGCAGTATTTT
>TRBV12-3/TRBV12-4|.|.|TRBJ1-4
CASSPSAGLEKLFF
TGTGCCAGCAGTCCCTCCGCAGGTCTTGAAAAACTGTTTTTT
>TRBV27|.|.|TRBJ2-3
CASARALGTDTQYF
TGTGCCAGCGCCCGAGCTTTGGGCACAGATACGCAGTATTTT
>TRBV20-1|.|few|TRBJ2-3
CSAPRESTDTQYF
TGCAGTGCCCCTCGAGAGTCCACAGATACGCAGTATTTT
>TRBV20-1|.|.|TRBJ2-3
CSARALGTDTQYF
TGCAGTGCTAGAGCACTAGGTACAGATACGCAGTATTTT
>TRBV5-1|.|.|TRBJ1-1
CASSSTGLNTEAFF
TGCGCCAGCAGCTCGACAGGCCTGAACACTGAAGCTTTCTTT
>TRBV4-1|TRBD1|.|TRBJ1-3
CASSPRGFGNTIYF
TGCGCCAGCAGCCCCAGGGGGTTCGGAAACACCATATATTTT
>TRBV7-9|.|.|TRBJ1-2
CASSPRGDSNYGYTF
TGTGCCAGCAGCCCCCGGGGGGACTCTAACTATGGCTACACCTTC
>TRBV4-3|TRBD1|few|TRBJ1-1
CASSQDTHRGTEAFF
TGCGCCAGCAGCCAAGATACCCACAGGGGTACTGAAGCTTTCTTT
>TRBV5-1|TRBD1|.|TRBJ1-4
CASSWVGTDNEKLFF
TGCGCCAGCAGCTGGGTCGGGACAGATAATGAAAAACTGTTTTTT
>TRBV7-6|.|.|TRBJ2-5
CASVGEQETQYF
TGTGCCAGCGTAGGGGAACAAGAGACCCAGTACTTC
>TRBV7-9|TRBD2|many|TRBJ2-3
CASSPSGGGDTQYF
TGTGCCAGCAGCCCAAGCGGGGGAGGAGATACGCAGTATTTT
>TRBV18|.|.|TRBJ1-2
CASNAQGPAYGYTF
TGTGCCAGCAACGCACAAGGCCCGGCATATGGCTACACCTTC
>TRBV7-6|.|.|TRBJ1-6
CASSLDPTGPLHF
TGTGCCAGCAGCTTAGATCCCACGGGTCCCCTCCACTTT
>TRBV9|TRBD2|few|TRBJ2-3
CASSAGTSGGSTDTQYF
TGTGCCAGCAGCGCCGGGACTAGCGGGGGGAGCACAGATACGCAGTATTTT
>TRBV5-4|TRBD2|many|TRBJ2-2
CASSLVSGVNTGELFF
TGTGCCAGCAGCTTGGTTAGCGGGGTGAACACCGGGGAGCTGTTTTTT
>TRBV7-6|.|few|TRBJ2-2
CASSLGTRGTGELFF
TGTGCCAGCAGCTTGGGGACTCGGGGCACCGGGGAGCTGTTTTTT
>TRBV7-2|TRBD2|few|TRBJ2-4
CASSLALGGGLNIQYF
TGTGCCAGCAGCTTAGCGCTCGGGGGGGGCTTGAACATTCAGTACTTC
>TRBV5-1|.|few|TRBJ2-5
CASSRNRETQYF
TGCGCCAGCAGCCGAAACAGAGAGACCCAGTACTTC
>TRBV5-6|.|.|TRBJ2-1
CASSLDPEQFF
TGTGCCAGCAGCTTGGATCCTGAGCAGTTCTTC